This T cell receptor (beta chain) originates from a study of Ad26.COV2.S vaccination and SARS-CoV-2 variants. Profiled with immunoSEQ multiplex PCR; TCRdb holds only in-frame clones, not every one. The sample consists of roughly 150,000 clones, 80% to 90% of them appearing once. Study-level findings and limits: From the TCR breadth and depth analyses, total T cell responses may have been underestimated.

As regards this clone: Its target is not known.

Trimming stripped 4 bases from V and 1 base from J, with 10 bases between. CDR3 size: 14 residues. Germline V gene data show CDR1 as SQVTM and CDR2 as ANQGSEA. This sequence was found in a human donor who had recovered from COVID-19. The V gene is TRBV29-1, the J gene TRBJ2-2; D call uncertain. The sequencing used peripheral blood, collected after recovery from COVID-19. CDR3 sequence reads: CSVVGEVNTGELFF. As DNA, the CDR3 is TGCAGCGTTGTTGGGGAAGTGAACACCGGGGAGCTGTTTTTT.